One sample yielded the 25 T cell receptor beta chains listed below, sequenced in a study of blood T cell repertoires in COVID-19. Measured with immunoSEQ multiplex PCR; TCRdb has only the in-frame clones, and not every one. Of hundreds of thousands of clones listed, around 86% were seen once; the top ten hold 2.1%. Sequenced input: peripheral blood. All receptors derive from a woman in her twenties or thirties who had recovered from COVID-19.

The J gene is TRBJ1-1, the V gene TRBV6-6; D not certain. V lost 0 bases to trimming and J lost 4 bases, with 15 bases between them. CDR1 is MNHNY and CDR2 is SVGAGI in the germline V gene (reference sequence). The CDR3 length is 16 residues. The CDR3 DNA reads as TGTGCCAGCAGTTACTCGAATACCCCGGGGTTCACTGAAGCTTTCTTT. Its protein is CASSYSNTPGFTEAFF.

The chain carries TRBV24-1 and TRBJ2-2, with a weak D call TRBD2 (6 bases). The germline V and J ends were trimmed by 3 bases and 1 base, with 14 bases remaining between them. CDR1 is KGHDR and CDR2 is SFDVKD in the germline V gene. The length of the CDR3 is 17 residues. CDR3 residues: CATSDATRSGNTGELFF. CDR3 nucleotide sequence: TGTGCCACCAGTGATGCGACGCGTAGCGGGAACACCGGGGAGCTGTTTTTT.

The chain links TRBV30 to TRBJ2-7; 7 nucleotides match TRBD1. After removal of 4 bases from V and 6 bases from J, the junction contained 12 bases not matched to a gene. This CDR3 is built from 14 residues. The germline CDR1 and CDR2 sequences are GTSNPN and SVGIG (reference sequence). The CDR3 loop is CAWNRDRTLGEQYF. CDR3 bases: TGTGCCTGGAACCGGGACAGAACTTTGGGCGAGCAGTACTTC.

The V call is TRBV2, the J call TRBJ1-5; D not certain. Trimming shortened V by 4 bases and J by 0 bases, and 10 bases separated the two germline ends. CDR1 is SNHLY, CDR2 FYNNEI, per germline. CDR3 length: 15 amino acids. Here the CDR3 reads CASSGRSYSNQPQHF. The CDR3 DNA sequence: TGTGCCAGCAGTGGACGGAGCTATAGCAATCAGCCCCAGCATTTT. Based on the CDR3 plus reference TRBV2 and TRBJ1-5, the full variable domain is EPEVTQTPSHQVTQMGQEVILRCVPISNHLYFYWYRQILGQKVEFLVSFYNNEISEKSEIFDDQFSVERPDGSNFTLKIRSTKLEDSAMYFCASSGRSYSNQPQHFGDGTRLSIL.

The CDR3 region is CASSARWGNTIYF. In DNA, the CDR3 is TGTGCCAGCAGCGCGAGGTGGGGAAACACCATATATTTT. The chain joins TRBV7-2 to TRBJ1-3; D gene unclear. The ends were cut back, 5 bases at V and 4 bases at J, with 9 bases in the middle. Germline V gene data show CDR1 as SGHTA and CDR2 as FQGNSA. The CDR3 is 13 amino acids.

V usage is TRBV7-3 and J usage is TRBJ2-3; 9 nucleotides match TRBD1. The ends lost 4 bases at V and 8 bases at J; junction bases unmatched: 4. The CDR3 is made up of 13 amino acids. CDR1 is SGHTA, CDR2 FQGTGA, per germline. The CDR3 loop is CASSSGQGFTQYF. The CDR3 coding sequence is TGTGCCAGCAGCTCGGGACAGGGTTTTACGCAGTATTTT.

As to this clone: The same CDR3 can be traced to other DNA sequences in this sample. The rearrangement uses TRBV5-4 and TRBJ1-5; D is undetermined. Germline values: CDR1 SGHNT, CDR2 YYREEE (reference sequence). V lost 0 bases and J 0 bases, leaving 7 bases between the germline ends. The CDR3 is 15 amino acids. The CDR3 DNA follows: TGTGCCAGCAGCTTGGACCCCTATAGCAATCAGCCCCAGCATTTT. Protein: CASSLDPYSNQPQHF.

The rearrangement joins TRBV10-3 to TRBJ2-7, with 7 bases lining up with TRBD2. After removal of 4 bases from V and 3 bases from J, the junction contained 3 bases not matched to a gene. This CDR3 has 13 amino acids. The germline CDR1 and CDR2 sequences are ENHRY and SYGVKD. CDR3 sequence: CAISGTSFYEQYF. In DNA, the CDR3 is TGTGCCATCAGTGGGACTAGTTTCTACGAGCAGTACTTC.

The genes are TRBV3-1 (or the pseudogene TRBV3-2) and TRBJ2-7; D gene uncertain. The V end was cut by 0 bases, the J end by 3 bases, with 6 bases between. CDR1 and CDR2 (germline): LGHDT, YNNKEL (reference sequence). CDR3 length: 13 residues. DNA for the CDR3: TGTGCCAGCAGCCAAGAGGCAGTCTACGAGCAGTACTTC. The encoded protein is CASSQEAVYEQYF.

This clone was found once. The chain links TRBV3-1 (or the pseudogene TRBV3-2) to TRBJ2-7; D possibly corresponds to TRBD1 (5 bases). Germline CDR1 and CDR2: LGHDT and YNNKEL (reference sequence). The CDR3 covers 15 residues. Trimming cost V 5 bases and J 4 bases, with 18 bases left between them. In DNA form, the CDR3 reads TGTGCCAGCAGCGGTCGGTCTGCAGGGTTTTACGAGCAGTACTTC. It codes for CASSGRSAGFYEQYF.

This chain links TRBV11-3 with TRBJ2-1, with 7 nucleotides matching TRBD1. The V segment lost 8 bases and the J segment 4 bases; nucleotides outside the gene matches: 5. The CDR3 covers 13 residues. Germline CDR1 and CDR2: SGHNT and YENEEA. In DNA, the CDR3 is TGTGCCAGCGGAATGACAGGGTACAATGAGCAGTTCTTC. Protein sequence: CASGMTGYNEQFF.

In its sample, this clone was seen once. The V call is TRBV19, the J call TRBJ1-2, with D hard to call. Trimming pared 4 bases from V and 7 bases from J, leaving 10 bases between. This CDR3 is built from 12 residues. Per the germline V gene, CDR1 is LNHDA and CDR2 is SQIVND (reference sequence). The DNA of the CDR3 is TGTGCCAGTAGTACCGGAGGCAGTGGCTACACCTTC. Translating gives CASSTGGSGYTF.

The V and J genes are TRBV6-5 and TRBJ2-2; D not resolved. Germline V gives CDR1 MNHEY, CDR2 SVGAGI. V was pared by 2 bases and J by 10 bases, with 17 bases between. The CDR3 is 15 amino acids. CDR3 nucleotide sequence: TGTGCCAGCAGTTACGGCCGATCCTCTGGCCCGGAGCTGTTTTTT. This gives the protein CASSYGRSSGPELFF.

The rearrangement uses TRBV4-2 and TRBJ1-1, with D perhaps TRBD1 (5 bases). Germline V gene lookup returns CDR1 LGHNA and CDR2 YNFKEQ. V shed 4 bases and J shed 1 base, with 10 bases lying between them. CDR3 length: 14 residues. The CDR3 DNA reads TGTGCCAGCAGCCCATCGACAGCGAACACTGAAGCTTTCTTT. Translated: CASSPSTANTEAFF.

The chain uses TRBV24-1 and TRBJ2-2; 7 nucleotides align to TRBD1. Germline CDR1 reads KGHDR; CDR2 reads SFDVKD. The CDR3 sequence is 13 residues long. The ends lost 10 bases at V and 5 bases at J; junction bases unmatched: 6. The CDR3 sequence: CATARGSTGELFF. The CDR3 DNA is TGTGCCACGGCCAGGGGGAGTACCGGGGAGCTGTTTTTT.

The rearrangement joins TRBV4-1 to TRBJ1-6, with a tentative D call TRBD1 (5 bases). The germline V and J ends were trimmed by 7 bases and 8 bases, with 9 bases remaining between them. The length of the CDR3 is 12 residues. In germline, CDR1 is MGHRA, CDR2 YSYEKL. CDR3 sequence: CASKGMDSPLHF. The CDR3 DNA reads TGCGCCAGCAAGGGGATGGATTCACCCCTCCACTTT.

The chain combines TRBV7-9 with TRBJ1-1; TRBD1 matches at 8 bases. Germline CDR1 and CDR2: SEHNR and FQNEAQ (reference sequence). The CDR3 contains 15 residues. V shed 5 bases and J 4 bases; nucleotides not matched to a gene: 9. As DNA, the CDR3 is TGTGCCAGCAGCCAGGGGGCCACAGGGCCCACTGAAGCTTTCTTT. This sequence encodes CASSQGATGPTEAFF.

This clone was detected once. V usage is TRBV4-2 and J usage is TRBJ2-3; D is perhaps TRBD2 (8 bases). V was trimmed by 4 bases and J by 4 bases, leaving 15 bases between them. The length of the CDR3 is 15 residues. CDR1 and CDR2 from the germline V gene are LGHNA and YNFKEQ. In DNA form, the CDR3 reads TGTGCCAGCAGCCTTAGCGGGGACAGCGCAGATACGCAGTATTTT. It encodes CASSLSGDSADTQYF.

The chain carries TRBV19 and TRBJ2-3; 14 nucleotides match TRBD2. The germline CDR1 and CDR2 sequences are LNHDA and SQIVND (reference sequence). This CDR3 region has 17 residues. V lost 6 bases and J lost 5; bases outside the gene matches: 10. CDR3 protein: CASSQGTSGSRLDTQYF. DNA of the CDR3: TGTGCCAGTAGCCAAGGGACTAGCGGGAGTAGGTTAGATACGCAGTATTTT.

J is TRBJ1-1 and V is TRBV27, with a weak D call TRBD1 (6 bases). The CDR3 totals 15 residues. Germline CDR1 is MNHEY and CDR2 is SMNVEV (reference sequence). V was cut by 2 bases and J by 4 bases, with 14 bases left in between. The chain's CDR3 is CASSLIQGRITEAFF. The CDR3 nucleotides read TGTGCCAGCAGTTTAATTCAGGGGCGCATCACTGAAGCTTTCTTT.

The V gene is TRBV30, the J gene TRBJ2-1; the match to TRBD1 covers 7 bases. Germline trimming cut 5 bases from V and 4 bases from J; bases unmatched to any gene: 2. There are 12 residues in the CDR3. Looked up from germline, CDR1 is GTSNPN and CDR2 is SVGIG (reference sequence). The DNA for the CDR3 is TGTGCCTGGGGACAGGCTTACAATGAGCAGTTCTTC. Protein product: CAWGQAYNEQFF.

The chain recombines TRBV19 with TRBJ1-1; D unresolved. Trimming removed 2 bases from V and 4 bases from J, with 17 bases in between. Germline lookup yields CDR1 LNHDA and CDR2 SQIVND (reference sequence). The CDR3 is 16 amino acids. DNA of the CDR3: TGTGCCAGTAGTATACGGGTTAGCAGTTTTCCCACTGAAGCTTTCTTT. Its translation: CASSIRVSSFPTEAFF.

This clone is a singleton in its sample. V is TRBV7-9 and J is TRBJ2-3, with D possibly TRBD1 on 6 matching bases. The germline V gene has CDR1 SEHNR and CDR2 FQNEAQ (reference sequence). The CDR3 is made up of 15 amino acids. V was clipped by 5 bases and J by 5 bases, with 17 bases between them. CDR3 protein: CASSPAGEMGDTQYF. In DNA, the CDR3 is TGTGCCAGCAGCCCGGCAGGGGAGATGGGAGATACGCAGTATTTT.

This chain joins TRBV2 and TRBJ2-5; D ambiguous. The CDR3 covers 12 residues. Trimming shortened V by 8 bases and J by 1 base, and 8 bases separated the two germline ends. Germline V gene lookup returns CDR1 SNHLY and CDR2 FYNNEI. CDR3 loop: CASAIIQETQYF. In nucleotides, the CDR3 is TGTGCCAGCGCTATCATCCAAGAGACCCAGTACTTC.

The gene calls are TRBV3-1 (or the pseudogene TRBV3-2) and TRBJ1-3, with D unclear. The CDR3 consists of 14 residues. CDR1 LGHDT and CDR2 YNNKEL come from the germline V gene (reference sequence). V lost 6 bases to trimming and J lost 3 bases, with 12 bases between them. CDR3 protein: CASSLGEGGNTIYF. CDR3 coding DNA: TGTGCCAGCAGTTTGGGAGAAGGTGGAAACACCATATATTTT.